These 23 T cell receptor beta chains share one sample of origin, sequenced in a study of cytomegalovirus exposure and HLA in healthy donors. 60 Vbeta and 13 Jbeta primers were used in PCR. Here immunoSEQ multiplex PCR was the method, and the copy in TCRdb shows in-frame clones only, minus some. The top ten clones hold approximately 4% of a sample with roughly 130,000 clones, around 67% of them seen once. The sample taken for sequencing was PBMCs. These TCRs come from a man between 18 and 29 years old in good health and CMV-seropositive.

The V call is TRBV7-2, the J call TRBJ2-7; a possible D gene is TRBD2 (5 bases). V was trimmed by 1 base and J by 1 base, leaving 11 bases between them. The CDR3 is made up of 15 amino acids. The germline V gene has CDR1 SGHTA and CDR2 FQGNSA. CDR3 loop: CASSLGPGWSYEQYF. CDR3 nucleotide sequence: TGTGCCAGCAGCTTAGGTCCGGGATGGTCCTACGAGCAGTACTTC.

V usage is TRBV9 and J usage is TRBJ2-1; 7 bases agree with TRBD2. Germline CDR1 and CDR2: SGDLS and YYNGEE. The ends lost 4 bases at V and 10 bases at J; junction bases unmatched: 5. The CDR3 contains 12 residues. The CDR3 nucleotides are TGTGCCAGCAGCTTAAGAGCGGGAGAGCAGTTCTTC. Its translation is CASSLRAGEQFF.

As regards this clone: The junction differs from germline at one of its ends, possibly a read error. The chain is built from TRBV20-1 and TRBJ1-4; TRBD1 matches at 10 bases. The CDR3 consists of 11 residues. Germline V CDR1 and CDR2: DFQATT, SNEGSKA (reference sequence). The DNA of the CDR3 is TGCAGTGCTAGAACCGGGACAGGGGCGCTTTTT. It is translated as CSARTGTGALF.

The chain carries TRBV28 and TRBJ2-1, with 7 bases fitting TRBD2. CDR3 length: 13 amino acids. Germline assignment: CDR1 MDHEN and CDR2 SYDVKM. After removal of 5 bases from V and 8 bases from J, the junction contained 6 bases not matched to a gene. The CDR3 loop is CASSGREIHEQFF. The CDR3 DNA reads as TGTGCCAGCAGTGGGCGGGAGATCCATGAGCAGTTCTTC.

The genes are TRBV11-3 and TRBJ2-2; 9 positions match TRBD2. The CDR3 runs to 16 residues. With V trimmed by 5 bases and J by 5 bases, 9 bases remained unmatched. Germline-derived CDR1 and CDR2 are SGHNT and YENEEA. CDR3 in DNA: TGTGCCAGCAGCCCCCGGACTAGCGAGGGAACCGGGGAGCTGTTTTTT. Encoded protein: CASSPRTSEGTGELFF.

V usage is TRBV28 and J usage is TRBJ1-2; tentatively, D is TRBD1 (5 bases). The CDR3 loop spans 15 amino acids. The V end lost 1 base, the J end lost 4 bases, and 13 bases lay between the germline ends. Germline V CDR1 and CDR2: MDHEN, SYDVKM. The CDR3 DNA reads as TGTGCCAGCAGTTTATATGGGGGGAGGGTCTATGGCTACACCTTC. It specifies CASSLYGGRVYGYTF.

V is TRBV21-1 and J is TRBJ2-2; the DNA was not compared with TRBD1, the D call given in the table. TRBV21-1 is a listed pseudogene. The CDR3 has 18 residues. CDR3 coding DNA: TGTGCCAGCAGCAAGGCATGTGACAGGACGAAATACACCGGGGAGCTGTTTTTT. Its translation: CASSKACDRTKYTGELFF.

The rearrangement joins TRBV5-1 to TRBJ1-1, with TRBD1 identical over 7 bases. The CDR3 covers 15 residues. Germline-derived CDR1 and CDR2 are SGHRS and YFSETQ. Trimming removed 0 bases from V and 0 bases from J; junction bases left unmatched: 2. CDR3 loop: CASSLVDRVNTEAFF. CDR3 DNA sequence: TGCGCCAGCAGCTTGGTAGACAGGGTGAACACTGAAGCTTTCTTT.

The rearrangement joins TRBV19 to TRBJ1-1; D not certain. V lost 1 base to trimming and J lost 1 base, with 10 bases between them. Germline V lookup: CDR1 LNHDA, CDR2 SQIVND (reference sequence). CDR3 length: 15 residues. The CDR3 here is CASSIVTPGNTEAFF. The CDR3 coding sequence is TGTGCCAGTAGTATAGTTACCCCGGGGAACACTGAAGCTTTCTTT.

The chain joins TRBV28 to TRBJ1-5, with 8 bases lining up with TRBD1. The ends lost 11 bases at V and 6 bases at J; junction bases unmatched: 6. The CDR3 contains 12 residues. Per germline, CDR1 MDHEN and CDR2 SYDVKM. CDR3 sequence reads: CAARGRGQPQHF. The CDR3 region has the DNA TGTGCCGCCAGGGGGCGCGGTCAGCCCCAGCATTTT.

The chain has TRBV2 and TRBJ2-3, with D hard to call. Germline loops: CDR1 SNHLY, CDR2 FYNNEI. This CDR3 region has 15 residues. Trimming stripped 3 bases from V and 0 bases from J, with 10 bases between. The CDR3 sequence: CASSDTPTSTDTQYF. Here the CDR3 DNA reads TGTGCCAGCAGTGATACCCCGACTAGCACAGATACGCAGTATTTT.

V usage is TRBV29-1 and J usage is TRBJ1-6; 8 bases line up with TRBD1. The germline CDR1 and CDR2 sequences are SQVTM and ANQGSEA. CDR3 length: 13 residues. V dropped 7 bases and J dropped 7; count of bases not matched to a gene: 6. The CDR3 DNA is TGCAGCGCAAGGACAGGGCTAAATTCACCCCTCCACTTT. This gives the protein CSARTGLNSPLHF. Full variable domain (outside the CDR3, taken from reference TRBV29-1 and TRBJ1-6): SAVISQKPSRDICQRGTSLTIQCQVDSQVTMMFWYRQQPGQSLTLIATANQGSEATYESGFVIDKFPISRPNLTFSTLTVSNMSPEDSSIYLCSARTGLNSPLHFGNGTRLTVT.

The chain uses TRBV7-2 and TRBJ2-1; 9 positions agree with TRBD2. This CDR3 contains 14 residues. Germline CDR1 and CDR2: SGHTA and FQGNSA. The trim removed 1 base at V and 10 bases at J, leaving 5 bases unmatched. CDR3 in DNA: TGTGCCAGCAGCTTAGGGCCAGCGGGGGGAGAGCAGTTCTTC. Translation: CASSLGPAGGEQFF.

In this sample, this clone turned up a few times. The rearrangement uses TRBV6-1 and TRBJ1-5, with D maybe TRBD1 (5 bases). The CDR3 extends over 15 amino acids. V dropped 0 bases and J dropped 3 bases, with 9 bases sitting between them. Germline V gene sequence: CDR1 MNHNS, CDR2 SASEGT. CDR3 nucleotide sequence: TGTGCCAGCAGTGAAGCGGGGGGATCCAATCAGCCCCAGCATTTT. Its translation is CASSEAGGSNQPQHF.

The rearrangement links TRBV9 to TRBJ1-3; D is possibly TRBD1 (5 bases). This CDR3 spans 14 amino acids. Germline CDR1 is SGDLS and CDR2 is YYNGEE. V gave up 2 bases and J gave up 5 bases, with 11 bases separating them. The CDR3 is CASSVSGLRNTIYF. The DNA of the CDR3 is TGTGCCAGCAGCGTGTCAGGGCTGAGAAACACCATATATTTT. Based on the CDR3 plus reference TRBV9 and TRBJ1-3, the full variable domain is DSGVTQTPKHLITATGQRVTLRCSPRSGDLSVYWYQQSLDQGLQFLIQYYNGEERAKGNILERFSAQQFPDLHSELNLSSLELGDSALYFCASSVSGLRNTIYFGEGSWLTVV.

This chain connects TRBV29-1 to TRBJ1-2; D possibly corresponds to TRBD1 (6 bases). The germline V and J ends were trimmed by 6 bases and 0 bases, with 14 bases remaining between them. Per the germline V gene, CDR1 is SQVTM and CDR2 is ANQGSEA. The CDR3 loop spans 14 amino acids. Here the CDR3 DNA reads TGCAGCGTGAACCTCGGGACAACTAACTATGGCTACACCTTC. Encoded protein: CSVNLGTTNYGYTF.

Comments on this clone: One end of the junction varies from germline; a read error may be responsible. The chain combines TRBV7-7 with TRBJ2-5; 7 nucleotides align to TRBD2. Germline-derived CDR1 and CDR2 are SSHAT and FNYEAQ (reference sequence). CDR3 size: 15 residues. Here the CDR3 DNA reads TGTGCTAGCAGCTTAGATGGGACTACCGAAGAGACCCAGTACTTC. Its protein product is CASSLDGTTEETQYF.

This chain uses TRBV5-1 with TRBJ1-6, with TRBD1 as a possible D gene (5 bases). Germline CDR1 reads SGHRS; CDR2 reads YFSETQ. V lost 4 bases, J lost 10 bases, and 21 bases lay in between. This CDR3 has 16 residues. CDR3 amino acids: CASSLMTAREGSPLHF. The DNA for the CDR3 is TGCGCCAGCAGCCTAATGACAGCGAGGGAGGGCTCACCCCTCCACTTT.

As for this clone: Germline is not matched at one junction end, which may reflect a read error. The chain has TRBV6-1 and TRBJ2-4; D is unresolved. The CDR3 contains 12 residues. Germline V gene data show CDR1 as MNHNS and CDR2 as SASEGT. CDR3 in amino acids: CASREDLNIQYF. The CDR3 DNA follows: TGTGCCAGCAGGGAAGATCTAAACATTCAGTACTTC.

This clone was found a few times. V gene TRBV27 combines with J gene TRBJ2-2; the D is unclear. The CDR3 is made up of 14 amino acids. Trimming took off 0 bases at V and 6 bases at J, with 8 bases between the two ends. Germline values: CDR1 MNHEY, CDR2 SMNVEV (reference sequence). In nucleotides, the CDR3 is TGTGCCAGCAGTTTATCAAGCTCCCCCGGGGAGCTGTTTTTT. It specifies CASSLSSSPGELFF.

CDR3 in DNA: TGTGCCAGCAGCCTTGATCAGGGAGGCGAGCAGTACTTC. Its protein is CASSLDQGGEQYF. The chain has TRBV2 and TRBJ2-7; D perhaps matches TRBD2 (6 bases). Germline assignment: CDR1 SNHLY and CDR2 FYNNEI. The CDR3 extends over 13 amino acids. V gave up 6 bases and J gave up 6 bases, with 15 bases separating them.

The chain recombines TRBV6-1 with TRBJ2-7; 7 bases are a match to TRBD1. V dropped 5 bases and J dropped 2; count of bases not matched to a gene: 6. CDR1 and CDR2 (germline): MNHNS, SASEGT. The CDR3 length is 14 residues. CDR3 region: CASSPQGSTYEQYF. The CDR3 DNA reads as TGTGCCAGCAGTCCACAGGGGAGTACCTACGAGCAGTACTTC.

The CDR3 DNA follows: TGTGCCAGCAGCTCCGGGTCACAGGGGGCAACCGGGGAGCTGTTTTTT. Its translation: CASSSGSQGATGELFF. This chain joins TRBV5-4 and TRBJ2-2, with 9 bases identical to TRBD1. Germline V gene data show CDR1 as SGHNT and CDR2 as YYREEE (reference sequence). V was clipped by 3 bases and J by 5 bases; unmatched bases: 8. The CDR3 consists of 16 residues. The whole variable domain, filled in from reference TRBV5-4 and TRBJ2-2, reads ETGVTQSPTHLIKTRGQQVTLRCSSQSGHNTVSWYQQALGQGPQFIFQYYREEENGRGNFPPRFSGLQFPNYSSELNVNALELDDSALYLCASSSGSQGATGELFFGEGSRLTVL.